A selection of T cell receptor beta chains follows, all from one sample in a study of cytomegalovirus exposure and HLA in healthy donors. TCRdb keeps only in-frame clones here, not all; method: immunoSEQ multiplex PCR. The table has some 200,000 clones, 82% seen once. Sequenced sample: PBMCs. All receptors derive from a woman between 45 and 65 years old in good health and CMV-seropositive. The CDR3 runs from the conserved cysteine through the conserved F or W. Each record gives: D gene, clone size, V gene, J gene, CDR3 DNA, CDR3 protein. D genes are given only for firm matches. Size is stated for part of the rows, as once, few or many counts, or as a class when the clone is expanded.

-	once	TRBV7-2	TRBJ2-7	TGTGCCAGCAGCTTATGGGCAGGGGGGCGGAACGAGCAGTACTTC	CASSLWAGGRNEQYF
TRBD1	-	TRBV14	TRBJ1-4	TGTGCCAGCAGCCCTAGGACAGGGGGCGGTGAAAAACTGTTTTTT	CASSPRTGGGEKLFF
TRBD2	-	TRBV5-5	TRBJ2-5	TGTGCCAGCAGCCGTAGACTAGCGGGGGCCCAAGAGACCCAGTACTTC	CASSRRLAGAQETQYF
-	once	TRBV30	TRBJ1-4	TGTGCCTGGAGTGTACAGTTTAATGAAAAACTGTTTTTT	CAWSVQFNEKLFF
TRBD2	-	TRBV5-4	TRBJ2-3	TGTGCCAGCAGCTTGTGGCTAGCGGGAAACACAGATACGCAGTATTTT	CASSLWLAGNTDTQYF
-	-	TRBV19	TRBJ2-7	TGTGCCAGTAGTATTTCGGGGGGCGGCGAGCAGTACTTC	CASSISGGGEQYF
-	-	TRBV29-1	TRBJ1-1	TGCAGCGTTGATGGACAGCCGGCTTTAGGGGAAGCTTTCTTT	CSVDGQPALGEAFF
-	-	TRBV6-6	TRBJ1-6	TGTGCCAGCAGTTACGGACAGCTGAGAAATTCACCCCTCCACTTT	CASSYGQLRNSPLHF
TRBD1	-	TRBV5-1	TRBJ1-1	TGCGCCAGCAGCTTGTATGGACAGGCCAGGACTGAAGCTTTCTTT	CASSLYGQARTEAFF
TRBD1	-	TRBV25-1	TRBJ2-5	TGTGCCAGCTCTACCGGGACAGGGAGGGAGACCCAGTACTTC	CASSTGTGRETQYF
TRBD1	-	TRBV13	TRBJ2-7	TGTGCCAGCAGCTTAGTCGACAGGGCGAACGAGCAGTACTTC	CASSLVDRANEQYF
-	-	TRBV19	TRBJ1-5	TGTGCCAGTAGTATAGATTCAGGGGCGAGGGTTGGCCAGCCCCAGCATTTT	CASSIDSGARVGQPQHF
TRBD1	-	TRBV5-1	TRBJ2-7	TGCGCCAGCAGCGCGGGGCCGGGACAGGCTTACGAGCAGTACTTC	CASSAGPGQAYEQYF
TRBD2	-	TRBV5-1	TRBJ2-3	TGCGCCACCGCCCGACTAGCGGGAGGGCCTAGCACAGATACGCAGTATTTT	CATARLAGGPSTDTQYF
-	few	TRBV7-3	TRBJ2-1	TGTGCCAGCAGCTTAGTCTATTTTAATGAGCAGTTCTTC	CASSLVYFNEQFF
TRBD1	-	TRBV7-9	TRBJ2-2	TGTGCCAGCAGAACAGGGGCGGAGACCGGGGAGCTGTTTTTT	CASRTGAETGELFF
TRBD1	-	TRBV18	TRBJ1-5	TGTGCCAGCTCACGGGACAGGGGCAATCAGCCCCAGCATTTT	CASSRDRGNQPQHF
TRBD1	few	TRBV5-4	TRBJ2-3	TGTGCCAGCAGCCGGCTGGGGACAGAAGGAGATACGCAGTATTTT	CASSRLGTEGDTQYF
-	-	TRBV2	TRBJ2-1	TGTGCCAGCAGTGTTGGTAGCGGCCCGGGGTACAATGAGCAGTTCTTC	CASSVGSGPGYNEQFF
-	-	TRBV6-5	TRBJ2-1	TGTGCCAGCATCATCATCGGCCCCACCGGGGATGAGCAGTTCTTC	CASIIIGPTGDEQFF
TRBD1	-	TRBV7-8	TRBJ1-3	TGTGCCAGCAGCCCACGGGACAGTTACTCTGGAAACACCATATATTTT	CASSPRDSYSGNTIYF
TRBD2	-	TRBV18	TRBJ2-2	TGTGCCAGCTCACCTCTAGCGGGAGCGAACACCGGGGAGCTGTTTTTT	CASSPLAGANTGELFF
TRBD2	-	TRBV9	TRBJ2-1	TGTGCCAGCAGCGCCGGGGGGGGGCTAGCGGCTGGGAATGAGCAGTTCTTC	CASSAGGGLAAGNEQFF
-	-	TRBV2	TRBJ1-4	TGTGCCAGCACGGGAAGGAGGGGAGAAAAACTGTTTTTT	CASTGRRGEKLFF
TRBD2	-	TRBV5-4	TRBJ2-7	TGTGCCAGCAGCTTGGCCATAGCGGGGGTCTACGAGCAGTACTTC	CASSLAIAGVYEQYF
TRBD1	-	TRBV29-1	TRBJ2-7	TGCAGCGTTGAAAGGGGACAGGGGGCGGACGAGCAGTACTTC	CSVERGQGADEQYF
TRBD2	-	TRBV27	TRBJ2-1	TGTGCCAGCAGTTGGGATACAGCGGGAGGGATCGATGAGCAGTTCTTC	CASSWDTAGGIDEQFF
TRBD2	-	TRBV13	TRBJ2-1	TGTGCCAGCATCCCTAGTACGGGGGGGTTCTACAATGAGCAGTTCTTC	CASIPSTGGFYNEQFF
TRBD1	-	TRBV6-5	TRBJ1-4	TGTGCCAGCAGTTACGGGGGACAGGGGAATGAAAAACTGTTTTTT	CASSYGGQGNEKLFF
-	-	TRBV5-1	TRBJ2-1	TGCGCCAGCAGCTTGGAGGGGTGGTCCTACAATGAGCAGTTCTTC	CASSLEGWSYNEQFF
-	once	TRBV11-2	TRBJ1-1	TGTGCCAGCAGCTTTACAGGGAGGGTGAACACTGAAGCTTTCTTT	CASSFTGRVNTEAFF
-	-	TRBV18	TRBJ1-1	TGTGCCAGCTCATCCTTAAACAGGGTTCTCGGCGCTGAAGCTTTCTTT	CASSSLNRVLGAEAFF
TRBD1	-	TRBV10-1	TRBJ2-7	TGCGCCAGCAGTACGGGACAGGGTTCCTACGAGCAGTACTTC	CASSTGQGSYEQYF
-	-	TRBV29-1	TRBJ1-1	TGCAGCGTCCACGGGTATACTGAAGCTTTCTTT	CSVHGYTEAFF
-	-	TRBV4-1	TRBJ2-6	TGCGCCAGCAGCCAAGGACAGTTAAATTCTGGGGCCAACGGCCTGACTTTC	CASSQGQLNSGANGLTF
-	-	TRBV18	TRBJ2-1	TGTGCCAGCTCGGTCGGGGTCAGAATCAATGAGCAGTTCTTC	CASSVGVRINEQFF
TRBD1	once	TRBV4-1	TRBJ1-4	TGCGCCAGCAGCGTGACAGGGTCGGAAGTAGGTAATGAAAAACTGTTTTTT	CASSVTGSEVGNEKLFF
TRBD1	-	TRBV7-8	TRBJ1-2	TGTGCCAGCAGCTTAGGCGGCCCCGGGACAGGCTATGGCTACACCTTC	CASSLGGPGTGYGYTF
TRBD1	-	TRBV18	TRBJ2-7	TGTGCCAGCTCAGGGACAGAACGCCTAGAGCAGTACTTC	CASSGTERLEQYF
TRBD2	-	TRBV5-1	TRBJ2-1	TGCGCCAGCAGCTCCTCAGGAGGACTAGCGGGAAATTACAATGAGCAGTTCTTC	CASSSSGGLAGNYNEQFF